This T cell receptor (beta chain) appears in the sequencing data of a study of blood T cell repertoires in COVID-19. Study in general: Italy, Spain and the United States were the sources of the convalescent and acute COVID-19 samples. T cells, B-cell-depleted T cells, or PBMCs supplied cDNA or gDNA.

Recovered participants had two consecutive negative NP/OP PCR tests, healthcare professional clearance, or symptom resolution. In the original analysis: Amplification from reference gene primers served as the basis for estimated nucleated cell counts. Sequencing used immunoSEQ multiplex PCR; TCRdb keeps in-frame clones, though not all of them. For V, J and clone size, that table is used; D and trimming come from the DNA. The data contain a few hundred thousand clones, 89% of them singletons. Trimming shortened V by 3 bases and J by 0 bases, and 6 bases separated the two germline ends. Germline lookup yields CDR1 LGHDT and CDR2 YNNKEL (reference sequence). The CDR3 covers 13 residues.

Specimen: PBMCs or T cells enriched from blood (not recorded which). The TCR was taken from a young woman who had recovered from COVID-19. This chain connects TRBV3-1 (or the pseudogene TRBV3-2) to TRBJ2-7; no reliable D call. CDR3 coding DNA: TGTGCCAGCAGCCATGTGGCCTCCTACGAGCAGTACTTC. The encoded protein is CASSHVASYEQYF.